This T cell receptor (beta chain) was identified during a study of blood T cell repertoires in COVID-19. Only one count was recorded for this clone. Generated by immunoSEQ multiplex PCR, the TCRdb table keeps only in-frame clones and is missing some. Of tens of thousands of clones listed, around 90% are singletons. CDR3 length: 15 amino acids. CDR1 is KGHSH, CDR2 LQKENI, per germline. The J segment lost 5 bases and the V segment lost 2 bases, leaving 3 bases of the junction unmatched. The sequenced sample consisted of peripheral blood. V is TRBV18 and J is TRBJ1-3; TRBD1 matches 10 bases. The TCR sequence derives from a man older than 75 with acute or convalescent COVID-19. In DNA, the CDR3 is TGTGCCAGCTCACCAGGACAGGGGGTGAGAAACACCATATATTTT. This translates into CASSPGQGVRNTIYF.